This TCR beta chain was observed in a study of regulatory T cells in long-lasting Graves disease. In building TCR beta libraries, iRepertoire HTBI primers were used together with Arm-PCR of CDR3 regions. TCRdb re-analysed the multiplex PCR reads in MiXCR, keeping a single row per CDR3 protein. The table records 300,000 to 350,000 distinct CDR3 sequences, 15% to 20% of them present only once. Described time point: persistent/refractory GD, antithyroid drugs over 5 years with positive TRAb. After RNA was extracted from PBMCs, the TCR library was made from it. The length of the CDR3 is 11 residues. Germline CDR1 is GTSNPN and CDR2 is SVGIG (reference sequence). V shed 1 base and J shed 6 bases, with 6 bases lying between them. This clonotype was observed at least ten times.

Material: peripheral blood mononuclear cells (PBMCs), obtained when the disease was refractory, from a patient treated with antithyroid drugs. The TCR was taken from a female donor with Graves disease. The chain joins TRBV30 to TRBJ1-2; TRBD1 might be the D (5 bases). The CDR3 reads CAWSEGDGYTF. In DNA form, the CDR3 reads TGTGCCTGGAGTGAAGGGGATGGCTACACCTTC.